This T cell receptor (beta chain) was captured by sequencing in a study of blood T cell repertoires in COVID-19. Study-wide background: PBMCs, B-cell-depleted T cells, or T cells were the source of the cDNA or gDNA that made up the material.

Germline V gene lookup returns CDR1 MDHEN and CDR2 SYDVKM. V was pared by 6 bases and J by 0 bases, with 4 bases of the junction left unmatched. This CDR3 comprises 15 residues. The repertoire was sequenced with immunoSEQ multiplex PCR; TCRdb's copy has only in-frame clones and lacks some. The sample lists a few hundred thousand clones; roughly 87% were seen once. This clonotype was sampled from a woman in her 30s who had recovered from COVID-19. Sequenced material: PBMCs or T cells enriched from blood (not recorded which). The chain joins TRBV28 to TRBJ2-2, with 7 bases lining up with TRBD1. This chain's CDR3 is CASRPGTANTGELFF. The CDR3 bases are TGTGCCAGCAGGCCAGGGACAGCGAACACCGGGGAGCTGTTTTTT.